In its sample, the clone carrying this TCR beta chain was seen once. Its specificity is unknown. At the survey level, the v3.0 immunoSEQ assay was run. The data were produced by immunoSEQ multiplex PCR, yet TCRdb's version contains in-frame clones alone and is incomplete. The sample consists of around 20,000 clones, 85% to 90% of them appearing once. The sample belongs to a study of long-term antiretroviral therapy in people with HIV. The CDR3 consists of 14 residues. The V and J ends lost 4 bases and 7 bases respectively, with 17 bases between them. Per the germline V gene, CDR1 is LGHNT and CDR2 is FRNRAP. Findings of the study overall: Researchers lacked any data on ART adherence, viral resistance or therapy changes.

This TCR derives from a man between 50 and 59 years old with HIV. Specimen: unsorted PBMCs, collected 4.2 years after starting antiretroviral therapy. The V gene is TRBV12-5, the J gene TRBJ2-7, with D perhaps being TRBD1 or TRBD2 (5 bases each). CDR3 nucleotide sequence: TGTGCTAGTGGTTCCGGAGGTGGGGCGAGAGAGCAGTACTTC. It is translated as CASGSGGGAREQYF.